A selection of T cell receptor beta chains follows, all from one sample in a study of response to subunit inactivated influenza vaccine. TCRdb re-called the RT-PCR reads through MiXCR, storing one row per CDR3 protein. The repertoire holds some 850,000 distinct CDR3 sequences, with roughly 20% as singletons. Sequencing was performed on PBMCs from blood, taken less than 6 days after vaccination. Receptors originate from a man aged 50-60 years who received an inactivated influenza vaccine. Both conserved end residues are part of each CDR3. D genes are given only for firm matches. Part of the rows lack a size; the others show once, few, many or a class for expanded clones.

V	D	J	size	CDR3	DNA
TRBV5-1	NA	TRBJ2-3	few	CASSLRVSRADTQYF	TGCGCCAGCAGCTTGCGGGTGTCTCGGGCAGATACGCAGTATTTT
TRBV28	TRBD1	TRBJ2-3	NA	CASTFEGQADSTDTQYF	TGTGCCAGCACATTCGAAGGACAGGCCGATAGCACAGATACGCAGTATTTT
TRBV2	TRBD2	TRBJ2-3	NA	CASTRSPPGLAGYTDTQYF	TGTGCCAGCACCCGATCTCCCCCGGGACTAGCGGGGTACACAGATACGCAGTATTTT
TRBV29-1	TRBD1	TRBJ2-6	many	CSVETGTGANVLTF	TGCAGCGTAGAGACAGGGACTGGGGCCAACGTCCTGACTTTC
TRBV7-6	NA	TRBJ2-7	many	CASRPGTNSYEQYF	TGTGCCAGCAGACCCGGGACAAACTCCTACGAGCAGTACTTC
TRBV20-1	NA	TRBJ2-7	NA	CSARAWQVRSYEQYF	TGCAGTGCTAGAGCCTGGCAGGTGCGTTCCTACGAGCAGTACTTC
TRBV7-2	TRBD2	TRBJ2-1	few	CASSLKTSGIGQFF	TGTGCCAGCAGCTTGAAAACTAGCGGGATAGGGCAGTTCTTC
TRBV7-2	TRBD2	TRBJ2-5	NA	CASSLGREASETQYF	TGTGCCAGCAGCCTCGGGAGGGAGGCGTCAGAGACCCAGTACTTC
TRBV3-1	TRBD2	TRBJ2-7	many	CASSLLAGVSYEQYF	TGTGCCAGCAGCCTCTTAGCGGGGGTCTCCTACGAGCAGTACTTC
TRBV2	NA	TRBJ2-5	few	CASSENRTPQETQYF	TGTGCCAGCAGTGAAAACAGGACCCCTCAAGAGACCCAGTACTTC
TRBV29-1	NA	TRBJ2-5	few	CSVETRYQETQYF	TGCAGCGTTGAAACGCGGTACCAAGAGACCCAGTACTTC
TRBV7-2	TRBD2	TRBJ2-1	NA	CASSLALAFETEQFF	TGTGCCAGCAGCTTAGCACTAGCGTTCGAGACTGAGCAGTTCTTC
TRBV29-1	TRBD1	TRBJ2-7	NA	CSARQGGSDEQYF	TGCAGCGCAAGACAGGGTGGATCGGACGAGCAGTACTTC
TRBV9	NA	TRBJ1-6	NA	CASSTGGTISPLHF	TGTGCCAGCAGCACAGGAGGGACGATTTCACCCCTCCACTTT
TRBV28	NA	TRBJ1-5	few	CASSTSGASNQPQHF	NA
TRBV29-1	TRBD1	TRBJ2-3	NA	CSVEGQGSTDTQYF	TGCAGCGTTGAGGGACAGGGCAGCACAGATACGCAGTATTTT
TRBV4-2	TRBD2	TRBJ2-1	few	CASSQEGLAASNEQFF	TGTGCCAGCAGCCAAGAGGGTCTAGCGGCTTCTAATGAGCAGTTCTTC
TRBV20-1	TRBD1	TRBJ1-1	few	CSARRGGGNTEAFF	TGCAGTGCTAGGCGAGGGGGCGGCAACACTGAAGCTTTCTTT
TRBV5-1	NA	TRBJ1-2	NA	CASSLEQGSGYTF	TGCGCCAGCAGCTTGGAACAGGGTTCTGGCTACACCTTC
TRBV20-1	TRBD2	TRBJ2-1	NA	CSALGTSGAYYNEQFF	TGCAGTGCCCTCGGGACTAGCGGAGCCTACTACAATGAGCAGTTCTTC
TRBV5-6	NA	TRBJ1-1	NA	CASSLGISGVEAFF	TGTGCCAGCAGCCTAGGGATAAGTGGGGTTGAAGCTTTCTTT
TRBV12-3/TRBV12-4	NA	TRBJ2-5	few	CASSLYPQETQYF	TGTGCCAGCAGTTTATACCCCCAAGAGACCCAGTACTTC
TRBV4-3	TRBD1	TRBJ2-6	NA	CASSQDLPGGSGANVLTF	TGCGCCAGCAGCCAAGATCTTCCAGGGGGCTCTGGGGCCAACGTCCTGACTTTC
TRBV9	TRBD1	TRBJ2-7	NA	CASSIGDSSYEQYF	TGTGCCAGCAGCATTGGGGACAGCAGCTACGAGCAGTACTTC
TRBV5-1	TRBD2	TRBJ2-5	many	CASRLSGEGTQYF	TGCGCCAGCAGACTTAGCGGGGAAGGGACCCAGTACTTC
TRBV7-2	NA	TRBJ1-6	few	CASSRDSPLHF	TGTGCCAGCAGTCGAGATTCACCCCTCCACTTT
TRBV7-9	NA	TRBJ2-4	few	CASTGQEGNIQYF	TGTGCCAGCACTGGACAGGAGGGAAACATTCAGTACTTC
TRBV6-1	NA	TRBJ1-2	few	CASSSRESSLAYTF	TGTGCCAGCAGCTCCAGGGAGTCCTCCCTGGCCTACACCTTC
TRBV12-3/TRBV12-4	TRBD2	TRBJ2-7	NA	CASSLGDGGRDSYEQYF	TGTGCCAGCAGTTTAGGGGACGGCGGGAGGGACTCCTACGAGCAGTACTTC
TRBV15	NA	TRBJ2-5	few	CATSRERTAKETQYF	TGTGCCACCAGCAGAGAGAGGACAGCTAAAGAGACCCAGTACTTC
TRBV28	NA	TRBJ2-1	few	CASSLRGRGYNEQFF	TGTGCCAGCAGTTTGCGGGGCCGGGGCTACAATGAGCAGTTCTTC
TRBV12-3/TRBV12-4	NA	TRBJ2-7	NA	CASSFERDTASYEQYF	TGTGCCAGCAGTTTCGAACGGGACACAGCCTCCTACGAGCAGTACTTC
TRBV6-1	NA	TRBJ2-7	NA	CASSEARVYEQYF	TGTGCCAGCAGTGAAGCGAGGGTTTACGAGCAGTACTTC
TRBV5-1	NA	TRBJ1-2	few	CASSRSGQNVYGYTF	TGCGCCAGCAGTAGATCCGGACAGAACGTCTATGGCTACACCTTC
TRBV7-3	NA	TRBJ2-1	few	CASSLERANWNEQFF	TGTGCCAGCAGCTTAGAGCGGGCCAATTGGAATGAGCAGTTCTTC
TRBV6-2/TRBV6-3	TRBD2	TRBJ2-1	many	CASSQGLAGISSYNEQFF	TGTGCCAGCAGTCAGGGACTAGCGGGGATCAGCTCCTACAATGAGCAGTTCTTC
TRBV7-9	NA	TRBJ1-4	NA	CASSLAPGTVEKLFF	TGTGCCAGCAGCTTAGCGCCCGGGACCGTTGAAAAACTGTTTTTT
TRBV20-1	NA	TRBJ2-2	many	CSARAPGLNTGELFF	TGCAGTGCTAGAGCTCCGGGACTGAACACCGGGGAGCTGTTTTTT
TRBV20-1	TRBD2	TRBJ2-1	NA	CSAIPLAGLSYNEQFF	TGCAGTGCCATTCCCTTAGCGGGGCTCTCCTACAATGAGCAGTTCTTC
TRBV7-9	NA	TRBJ2-2	few	CASQLAGELFF	TGTGCCAGCCAGTTGGCCGGGGAGCTGTTTTTT
TRBV7-9	NA	TRBJ2-1	NA	CASSLSWRGVGNEQFF	TGTGCCAGCAGCTTATCTTGGAGGGGGGTAGGGAATGAGCAGTTCTTC
TRBV7-2	NA	TRBJ2-5	NA	CASSLPAGRRETQYF	TGTGCCAGCAGCTTACCGGCAGGCCGAAGGGAGACCCAGTACTTC
TRBV12-3/TRBV12-4	TRBD1	TRBJ1-1	NA	CASSLYLTGGNTEAFF	TGTGCCAGCAGTTTATACCTTACAGGGGGCAACACTGAAGCTTTCTTT
TRBV3-1	TRBD2	TRBJ2-3	NA	CASSQEPSGSYTQYF	TGTGCCAGCAGCCAAGAGCCTAGCGGGAGTTATACGCAGTATTTT
TRBV18	TRBD2	TRBJ2-7	few	CASSETSGRAAIYEQYF	TGTGCCAGCTCGGAGACTAGCGGGAGGGCCGCTATTTACGAGCAGTACTTC
TRBV20-1	NA	TRBJ2-7	NA	CSATRTGSPSAYEQYF	TGCAGTGCCACTAGGACCGGGAGCCCGAGCGCCTACGAGCAGTACTTC
TRBV5-6	TRBD1	TRBJ2-7	NA	CASSRRDRFYEQYF	TGTGCCAGCAGCCGCCGGGACAGGTTCTACGAGCAGTACTTC
TRBV29-1	TRBD2	TRBJ2-1	NA	CSVEDWRLAGGEQFF	TGCAGCGTTGAAGATTGGCGGCTAGCGGGTGGGGAGCAGTTCTTC
TRBV10-3	TRBD1	TRBJ2-7	NA	CAISESPRDSKYF	TGTGCCATCAGTGAGTCTCCCCGGGACAGTAAGTACTTC
TRBV9	NA	TRBJ1-1	few	CASSIVGTTEAFF	TGTGCCAGCAGCATCGTGGGGACCACTGAAGCTTTCTTT
TRBV12-3/TRBV12-4	NA	TRBJ2-1	few	CASSLFTSRYNEQFF	TGTGCCAGCAGTTTATTTACTAGCCGGTACAATGAGCAGTTCTTC
TRBV10-3	NA	TRBJ2-6	few	CAISVVAGANVLTF	TGTGCCATCAGTGTTGTGGCTGGGGCCAACGTCCTGACTTTC
TRBV20-1	TRBD1	TRBJ1-5	few	CSATSDRGEVIYF	TGCAGTGCTACCTCAGACAGGGGGGAAGTTATTTATTTT
TRBV7-8	TRBD2	TRBJ2-3	NA	CASSSEGRLAGAKSQYF	TGTGCCAGCAGCTCAGAAGGTCGACTAGCGGGAGCAAAGTCGCAGTATTTT
TRBV29-1	TRBD1	TRBJ2-3	many	CSVDPGQETDTQYF	TGCAGCGTTGATCCCGGACAGGAGACAGATACGCAGTATTTT
TRBV20-1	NA	TRBJ1-2	NA	CSATGPRNYGYTF	TGCAGTGCTACGGGACCTCGGAACTATGGCTACACCTTC
TRBV7-2	NA	TRBJ2-7	NA	CASSLSRVGNEQYF	TGTGCCAGCAGCTTATCAAGGGTTGGCAACGAGCAGTACTTC
TRBV28	TRBD1	TRBJ2-7	NA	CATYARDRSSYEQYF	TGTGCCACCTATGCCCGGGACAGGAGCTCCTACGAGCAGTACTTC
TRBV5-6	NA	TRBJ1-1	many	CASSRPTVNTEAFF	TGTGCCAGCAGCAGACCGACAGTCAACACTGAAGCTTTCTTT
TRBV20-1	TRBD1	TRBJ2-3	few	CSARGGQGRADTQYF	TGCAGTGCTAGAGGGGGACAGGGAAGAGCAGATACGCAGTATTTT